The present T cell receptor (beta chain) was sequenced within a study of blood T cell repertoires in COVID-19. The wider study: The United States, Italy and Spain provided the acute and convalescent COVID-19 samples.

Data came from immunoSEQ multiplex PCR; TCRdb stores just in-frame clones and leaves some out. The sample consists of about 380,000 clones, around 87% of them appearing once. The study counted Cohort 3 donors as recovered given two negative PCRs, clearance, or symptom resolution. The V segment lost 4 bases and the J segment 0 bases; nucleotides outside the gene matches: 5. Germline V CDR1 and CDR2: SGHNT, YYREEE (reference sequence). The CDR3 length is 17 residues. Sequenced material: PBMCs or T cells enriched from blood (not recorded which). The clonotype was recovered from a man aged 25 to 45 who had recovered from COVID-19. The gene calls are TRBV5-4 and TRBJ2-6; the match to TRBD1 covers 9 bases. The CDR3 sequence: CASSAGTGLSGANVLTF. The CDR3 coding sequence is TGTGCCAGCAGCGCCGGGACAGGGCTCTCTGGGGCCAACGTCCTGACTTTC.